These T cell receptor beta chains were read from a single sample in a study of blood T cell repertoires in COVID-19. The protocol was immunoSEQ multiplex PCR, while the TCRdb copy is restricted to in-frame clones and leaves out a portion. The repertoire holds about 160,000 clones, with 82% as singletons. Sequenced sample: PBMCs or T cells enriched from blood (not recorded which). These receptors originate from a man in his 60s who had recovered from COVID-19. Each CDR3 is given with its conserved first and last residue. Each record gives: J gene, D gene, clone size, V gene, CDR3 DNA, CDR3 protein. The D gene is left open where the match is weak. Clone size is not always given. Where it is, it says once, few, many or a class for expanded clones.

J: TRBJ1-5
D: TRBD1
size: -
V: TRBV3-1/TRBV3-2
DNA: TGTGCCAGCAGCCAATCACAGGGGGCACGCCCGCTTCTGCAGCCCCAGCATTTT
CDR3: CASSQSQGARPLLQPQHF

J: TRBJ1-1
D: TRBD1
size: -
V: TRBV7-3
DNA: TGTGCCAGCAGCTCCTTGGACAGGGGGCCGGCTGAAGCTTTCTTT
CDR3: CASSSLDRGPAEAFF

J: TRBJ2-1
D: TRBD2
size: once
V: TRBV27
DNA: TGTGCCAGCAGTTTAACCGGACTAGCGGGAGTGAATGAGCAGTTCTTC
CDR3: CASSLTGLAGVNEQFF

J: TRBJ1-1
D: -
size: -
V: TRBV29-1
DNA: TGCAGCGTTGCCGTTGGTGGGGCGGACAAGTTAATCTTT
CDR3: CSVAVGGADKLIF

J: TRBJ1-4
D: -
size: -
V: TRBV20-1
DNA: TGCAGTGCTAGTTGGCCAGGGGTTAATGAAAAACTGTTTTTT
CDR3: CSASWPGVNEKLFF

J: TRBJ2-7
D: -
size: -
V: TRBV7-6
DNA: TGTGCCAGCAGACGAGACCTAGGCCACTACGAGCAGTACTTC
CDR3: CASRRDLGHYEQYF

J: TRBJ1-6
D: -
size: -
V: TRBV27
DNA: TGTGCCAGCAGCCCGCAGGGAAGTGGGTGGAATTCACCCCTCCACTTT
CDR3: CASSPQGSGWNSPLHF

J: TRBJ2-1
D: TRBD2
size: few
V: TRBV5-4
DNA: TGTGCCAGCAGCCCGGGACTAGCGGGGTACAATGAGCAGTTCTTC
CDR3: CASSPGLAGYNEQFF

J: TRBJ2-2
D: TRBD1
size: -
V: TRBV5-4
DNA: TGTGCCAGCAGCTACAGGACAGGGGGGACCGGGGAGCTGTTTTTT
CDR3: CASSYRTGGTGELFF

J: TRBJ2-2
D: TRBD2
size: -
V: TRBV7-7
DNA: TGTGCTAGCAGCCCTGGGACTAGCGGGAGCACCGGGGAGCTGTTTTTT
CDR3: CASSPGTSGSTGELFF

J: TRBJ2-7
D: TRBD1
size: -
V: TRBV10-3
DNA: TGTGCCATCAGTGAAGCCGACAGGGGGCAATACGAGCAGTACTTC
CDR3: CAISEADRGQYEQYF

J: TRBJ2-5
D: TRBD1
size: -
V: TRBV13
DNA: TGTGCCAGCAGCTTAAGCCCAGGGGCGGGACAGGGCATTCAAGAGACCCAGTACTTC
CDR3: CASSLSPGAGQGIQETQYF